A single sample gave rise to the 3 T cell receptor beta chains below, sequenced in a study of CD8 T cells in ankylosing spondylitis. Regarding the study as a whole: Apparently characteristic of ankylosing spondylitis blood was a TCR beta motif (eight highly homologous variants).

These receptors' antigens are unknown. MiXCR, run by TCRdb on the 5' RACE reads, gives a single entry per CDR3 protein. The table includes approximately 140,000 distinct CDR3 sequences, 17% detected once. Sequenced input: blood, either unsorted or a sorted T cell fraction (not recorded which). These receptors came from a male donor with ankylosing spondylitis.

The chain recombines TRBV12-3 or TRBV12-4 with TRBJ2-7; weak D call: TRBD1 (5 bases). The V and J ends lost 0 bases and 2 bases respectively, with 14 bases between them. This CDR3 contains 16 residues. The CDR3, as DNA: TGTGCCAGCAGTTTAGCGGTAGGGGTCTCCCCCTACGAGCAGTACTTC. It specifies CASSLAVGVSPYEQYF.

The V call is TRBV23-1, the J call TRBJ1-5, with TRBD1 as a possible D gene (6 bases). TRBV23-1 is an open reading frame, and its role is uncertain. Trimming removed 3 bases from V and 4 bases from J, with 16 bases in between. The CDR3 covers 16 residues. This CDR3 is CASSQSRQESNQPQHF. In DNA form, the CDR3 reads TGCGCCAGCAGTCAGAGCAGACAGGAATCAAATCAGCCCCAGCATTTT.

This clonotype was found a few times. The gene calls are TRBV2 and TRBJ1-1; TRBD1 aligns across 8 bases. The CDR3 is 16 amino acids. With 5 bases clipped from V and 1 base from J, the junction kept 9 bases outside the gene matches. Germline V lookup: CDR1 SNHLY, CDR2 FYNNEI. For the CDR3, the DNA is TGTGCCAGCAGTCCTCCGGGGACAGGACCGAACACTGAAGCTTTCTTT. As protein: CASSPPGTGPNTEAFF.